The 23 T cell receptor beta chains listed next were all sequenced from one sample in a study of T cell changes during pregnancy in multiple sclerosis. Only in-frame clones appear in the TCRdb table, and some are missing; sequencing was by immunoSEQ multiplex PCR. The table shows approximately 65,000 clones, with approximately 92% occurring only once. The input for sequencing was CD8+ T cells from peripheral blood mononuclear cells, taken in the third trimester of pregnancy. The source is a female donor in good health, enrolled as a control in a pregnancy study.

The gene calls are TRBV4-3 and TRBJ2-7; 7 bases fit TRBD2. V lost 3 bases to trimming and J lost 7 bases; unmatched junction nucleotides: 6. Germline V CDR1 and CDR2: LGHNA, YSLEER. CDR3 length equals 13 residues. The CDR3 nucleotides read TGCGCCAGCAGCCAGGCTGGGAGGGTTGAGCAGTACTTC. Its protein product is CASSQAGRVEQYF.

About this clone: This CDR3 is also generated by other DNA sequences in the sample. J is TRBJ1-1 and V is TRBV4-3; unclear D gene. Germline V gene data show CDR1 as LGHNA and CDR2 as YSLEER. The CDR3 has 14 amino acids. With 2 bases removed from V and 1 base from J, the gap between germline ends came to 8 bases. The CDR3 DNA follows: TGCGCCAGCAGCCAAAGAGGAGGGAACACTGAAGCTTTCTTT. This gives the protein CASSQRGGNTEAFF.

This chain connects TRBV4-3 to TRBJ1-1; D might be TRBD1 (5 bases). V was clipped by 0 bases and J by 1 base, with 9 bases between them. The CDR3 contains 15 residues. CDR1 and CDR2 from the germline V gene are LGHNA and YSLEER. CDR3: CASSQDGAANTEAFF. The CDR3 DNA follows: TGCGCCAGCAGCCAAGATGGGGCGGCGAACACTGAAGCTTTCTTT.

The rearrangement joins TRBV7-9 to TRBJ1-1, with D possibly matching TRBD1 (6 bases). This CDR3 contains 17 residues. From germline, CDR1 is SEHNR and CDR2 FQNEAQ (reference sequence). V gave up 0 bases and J gave up 5 bases, with 19 bases separating them. The CDR3 is CASSLALGQGTRTEAFF. The CDR3 nucleotides read TGTGCCAGCAGCTTAGCACTAGGGCAGGGGACCAGGACTGAAGCTTTCTTT.

The V gene is TRBV28, the J gene TRBJ2-7; a weak D match, TRBD2 (6 bases). Trimming took off 5 bases at V and 4 bases at J, with 24 bases between the two ends. The CDR3 totals 17 residues. The germline V gene encodes CDR1 MDHEN and CDR2 SYDVKM. The CDR3 reads CASSPGRTTGSSYEQYF. The CDR3 coding sequence is TGTGCCAGCAGTCCCGGGAGAACGACGGGGTCCTCGTACGAGCAGTACTTC.

V and J are TRBV5-6 and TRBJ1-1, with D perhaps TRBD1 (6 bases). This CDR3 spans 12 amino acids. The germline V gene encodes CDR1 SGHDT and CDR2 YYEEEE. V lost 2 bases, J lost 7 bases, and 9 bases lay in between. The CDR3 nucleotides read TGTGCCAGCAGCTTCGGGACAAGTGAAGCTTTCTTT. As protein: CASSFGTSEAFF.

This sequence joins TRBV2 and TRBJ2-5, with 8 nucleotides matching TRBD2. The CDR3 has 19 amino acids. Germline CDR1 reads SNHLY; CDR2 reads FYNNEI. Trimming took 0 bases from V and 1 from J; bases not matched to a gene: 13. The CDR3 sequence: CASSEASAALAGPQETQYF. In DNA, the CDR3 is TGTGCCAGCAGTGAAGCAAGCGCAGCGTTAGCGGGGCCCCAAGAGACCCAGTACTTC.

This chain uses TRBV27 with TRBJ2-7, with 8 bases lining up with TRBD2. V dropped 6 bases and J dropped 0; count of bases not matched to a gene: 1. The V gene's germline CDR1 is MNHEY and CDR2 SMNVEV (reference sequence). The CDR3 sequence is 13 residues long. The CDR3 loop reads CASRGTSSYEQYF. The CDR3, as DNA: TGTGCCAGCAGGGGGACTAGCTCCTACGAGCAGTACTTC.

The genes are TRBV27 and TRBJ2-7; D uncertain. V was trimmed by 6 bases and J by 1 base, leaving 10 bases between them. Germline CDR1 reads MNHEY; CDR2 reads SMNVEV (reference sequence). This CDR3 comprises 13 residues. CDR3 DNA sequence: TGTGCCAGCAGCTATCCCGGGTCCTACGAGCAGTACTTC. Protein sequence: CASSYPGSYEQYF.

The chain joins TRBV27 to TRBJ2-3, with D maybe TRBD2 (6 bases). V was shortened by 5 bases and J by 2 bases, with 17 bases between the two germline ends. The CDR3 has 16 residues. Per the germline V gene, CDR1 is MNHEY and CDR2 is SMNVEV (reference sequence). DNA for the CDR3: TGTGCCAGCAGTCGAGTGAGAGCGGGTGACACAGATACGCAGTATTTT. Its protein product is CASSRVRAGDTDTQYF.

The genes are TRBV7-8 and TRBJ2-1, with TRBD1 matching 7 bases. The CDR3 covers 16 residues. Germline V gene sequence: CDR1 SGHVS, CDR2 FQNEAQ. The ends lost 5 bases at V and 8 bases at J; junction bases unmatched: 15. The CDR3 sequence: CASSARTGRTGYEQFF. The CDR3, as DNA: TGTGCCAGCAGCGCTCGGACAGGTCGAACGGGGTATGAGCAGTTCTTC.

This chain joins TRBV6-1 and TRBJ2-7; tentatively, D is TRBD2 (5 bases). CDR1 is MNHNS and CDR2 is SASEGT in the germline V gene. This CDR3 is built from 14 residues. V was trimmed by 5 bases and J by 3 bases, leaving 14 bases between them. The CDR3 DNA sequence: TGTGCCAGCAGTAACAGCTGGGGAGACTACGAGCAGTACTTC. Amino acids: CASSNSWGDYEQYF.

The J gene is TRBJ1-1, the V gene TRBV4-3, with D tentatively TRBD1 (6 bases). This CDR3 spans 14 amino acids. The germline V and J ends were trimmed by 6 bases and 3 bases, with 14 bases remaining between them. Germline CDR1 is LGHNA and CDR2 is YSLEER. This CDR3 is CASSLDRPYTEAFF. The CDR3 DNA reads as TGCGCCAGCAGTCTAGACAGGCCCTACACTGAAGCTTTCTTT.

This sequence joins TRBV5-1 and TRBJ2-2; D is undetermined. Trimming took off 6 bases at V and 0 bases at J, with 9 bases between the two ends. The CDR3 length is 14 residues. Germline lookup yields CDR1 SGHRS and CDR2 YFSETQ. DNA of the CDR3: TGCGCCAGCAACGCAGGCACGAACACCGGGGAGCTGTTTTTT. It translates to CASNAGTNTGELFF. The full variable domain, rest sourced from reference TRBV5-1 and TRBJ2-2, is KAGVTQTPRYLIKTRGQQVTLSCSPISGHRSVSWYQQTPGQGLQFLFEYFSETQRNKGNFPGRFSGRQFSNSRSEMNVSTLELGDSALYLCASNAGTNTGELFFGEGSRLTVL.

V usage is TRBV21-1 and J usage is TRBJ1-2; TRBD1 is the table's D call, not checked against the DNA. TRBV21-1 represents a pseudogene. This CDR3 region has 18 residues. CDR3 bases: TGTGCCAGCAGCAAAGTCATGGGCGGACAGCCATTAACCTATGGCTACACCTTC. It encodes CASSKVMGGQPLTYGYTF.

A remark on this clone: This sample also contains other DNA sequences that code for the same CDR3. V and J are TRBV4-3 and TRBJ1-3; D remains unclear. V was pared by 1 base and J by 3 bases, with 10 bases between. Germline CDR1 reads LGHNA; CDR2 reads YSLEER. The CDR3 consists of 15 residues. The CDR3 DNA sequence: TGCGCCAGCAGCCAAGGGACGGGAGGTGGAAACACCATATATTTT. This codes for CASSQGTGGGNTIYF.

The CDR3 DNA follows: TGTGCCAGCAGCCCTAGGAGGGGCCCTGATGAAAAACTGTTTTTT. Amino acids: CASSPRRGPDEKLFF. The chain is built from TRBV7-9 and TRBJ1-4; TRBD1 is a possible D gene (5 bases). In germline, CDR1 is SEHNR, CDR2 FQNEAQ (reference sequence). V lost 5 bases and J 6 bases, leaving 16 bases between the germline ends. The CDR3 contains 15 residues. The full variable domain, in which reference TRBV7-9 and TRBJ1-4 provide the parts outside the CDR3, is DTGVSQNPRHKITKRGQNVTFRCDPISEHNRLYWYRQTLGQGPEFLTYFQNEAQLEKSRLLSDRFSAERPKGSFSTLEIQRTEQGDSAMYLCASSPRRGPDEKLFFGSGTQLSVL.

CDR3 loop: CASSLDTNTEAFF. In DNA, the CDR3 is TGTGCCAGCAGTCTCGACACGAACACTGAAGCTTTCTTT. V gene TRBV27 combines with J gene TRBJ1-1; D remains ambiguous. This CDR3 has 13 residues. V dropped 5 bases and J dropped 1 base, with 8 bases sitting between them. Germline assignment: CDR1 MNHEY and CDR2 SMNVEV (reference sequence).

The V gene is TRBV9, the J gene TRBJ2-2, with D maybe TRBD1 (5 bases). The V and J ends lost 0 bases and 2 bases respectively, with 8 bases between them. This CDR3 is built from 15 residues. Germline lookup yields CDR1 SGDLS and CDR2 YYNGEE. CDR3 nucleotide sequence: TGTGCCAGCAGCGTAGAAAGGGGAAACACCGGGGAGCTGTTTTTT. Protein sequence: CASSVERGNTGELFF.

This chain connects TRBV4-1 to TRBJ1-2; D gene unclear. Trimming shortened V by 3 bases and J by 8 bases, and 16 bases separated the two germline ends. Germline CDR1 is MGHRA and CDR2 is YSYEKL. This CDR3 region has 14 residues. CDR3 nucleotides: TGCGCCAGCAGCCAGAGTGGTCTCGCGGAAGGCTACACCTTC. Its translation is CASSQSGLAEGYTF.

The rearrangement uses TRBV30 and TRBJ2-7; D might be TRBD1 (6 bases). CDR3 length: 13 residues. V was clipped by 4 bases and J by 5 bases, with 15 bases between them. From germline, CDR1 is GTSNPN and CDR2 SVGIG (reference sequence). The CDR3: CAWIVQGRDEQYF. CDR3 bases: TGTGCCTGGATTGTCCAGGGGCGGGACGAGCAGTACTTC.

The rearrangement links TRBV11-2 to TRBJ2-1, with TRBD2 matching 7 bases. V lost 6 bases, J lost 15 bases, and 14 bases stayed unmatched. Germline V gene lookup returns CDR1 SGHAT and CDR2 FQNNGV. This CDR3 is 13 amino acids long. The CDR3 nucleotides read TGTGCCAGCAGGCCTGCATCGGGGCGCGGGGGGTTCTTC. Residues: CASRPASGRGGFF.

The CDR3 sequence is CASSLDGRGTGELFF. The CDR3 DNA reads TGTGCCAGCAGCTTAGATGGTCGCGGCACCGGGGAGCTGTTTTTT. This sequence joins TRBV7-8 and TRBJ2-2, with D unclear. The V end lost 1 base, the J end lost 4 bases, and 10 bases lay between the germline ends. CDR3 length equals 15 residues. Germline CDR1 is SGHVS and CDR2 is FQNEAQ.